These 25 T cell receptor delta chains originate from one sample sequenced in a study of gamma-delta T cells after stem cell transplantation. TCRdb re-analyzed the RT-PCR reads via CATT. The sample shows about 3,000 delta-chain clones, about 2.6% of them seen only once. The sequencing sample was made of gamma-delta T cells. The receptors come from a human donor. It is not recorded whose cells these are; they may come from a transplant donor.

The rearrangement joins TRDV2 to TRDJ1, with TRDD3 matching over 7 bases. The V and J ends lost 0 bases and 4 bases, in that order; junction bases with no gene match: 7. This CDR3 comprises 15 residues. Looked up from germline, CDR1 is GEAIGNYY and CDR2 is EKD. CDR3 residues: CACDTLGATVDKLIF. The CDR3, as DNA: TGTGCCTGTGACACCCTGGGGGCTACCGTCGATAAACTCATCTTT.

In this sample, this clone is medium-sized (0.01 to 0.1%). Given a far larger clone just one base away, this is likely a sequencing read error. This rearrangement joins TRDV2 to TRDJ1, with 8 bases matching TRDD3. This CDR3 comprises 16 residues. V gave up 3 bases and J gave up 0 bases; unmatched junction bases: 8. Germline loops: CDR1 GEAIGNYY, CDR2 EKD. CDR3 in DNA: TGTGCCTGTGACGCCCTGGGGGACTATAACACCGATAAACTCATCTTT. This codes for CACDALGDYNTDKLIF.

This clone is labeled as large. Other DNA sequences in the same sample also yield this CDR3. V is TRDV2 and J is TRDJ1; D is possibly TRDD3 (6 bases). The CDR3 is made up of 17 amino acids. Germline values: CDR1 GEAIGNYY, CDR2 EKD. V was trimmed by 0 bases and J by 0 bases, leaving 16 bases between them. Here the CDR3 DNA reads TGTGCCTGTGACACCCTGGGGCTGGGTTCTAACACCGATAAACTCATCTTT. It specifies CACDTLGLGSNTDKLIF.

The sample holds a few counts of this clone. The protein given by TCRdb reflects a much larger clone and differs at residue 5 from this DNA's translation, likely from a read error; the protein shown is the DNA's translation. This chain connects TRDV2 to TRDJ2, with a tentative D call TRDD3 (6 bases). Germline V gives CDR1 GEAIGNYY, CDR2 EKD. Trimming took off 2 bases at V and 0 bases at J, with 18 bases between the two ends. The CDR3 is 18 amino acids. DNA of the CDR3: TGTGCCTGTGACAATGTTGGTGGGGGCCTAGCTTTGACAGCACAACTCTTCTTT. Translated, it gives CACDNVGGGLALTAQLFF.

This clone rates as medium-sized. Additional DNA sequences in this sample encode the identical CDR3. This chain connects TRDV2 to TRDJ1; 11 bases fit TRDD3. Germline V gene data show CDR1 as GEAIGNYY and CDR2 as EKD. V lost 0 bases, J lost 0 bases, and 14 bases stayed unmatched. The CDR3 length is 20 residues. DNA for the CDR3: TGTGCCTGTGACACCGTTGGTGGGGGATACGTCAATTTGGACACCGATAAACTCATCTTT. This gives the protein CACDTVGGGYVNLDTDKLIF.

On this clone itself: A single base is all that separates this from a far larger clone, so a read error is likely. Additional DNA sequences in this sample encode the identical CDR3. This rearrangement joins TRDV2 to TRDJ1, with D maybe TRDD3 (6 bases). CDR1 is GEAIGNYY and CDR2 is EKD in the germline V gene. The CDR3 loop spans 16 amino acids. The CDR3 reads CACDPVGAASKDKLIF. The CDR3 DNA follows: TGTGCTTGTGACCCGGTGGGGGCCGCTTCAAAAGATAAACTCATCTTT.

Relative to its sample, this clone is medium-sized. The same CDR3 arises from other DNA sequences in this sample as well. The CDR3 sequence: CACDLLGATYKLIF. The DNA of the CDR3 is TGTGCCTGTGATTTACTGGGGGCTACCTATAAACTCATCTTT. The chain uses TRDV2 and TRDJ1; 8 bases line up with TRDD3. Germline V CDR1 and CDR2: GEAIGNYY, EKD. CDR3 length: 14 residues. The V and J ends lost 4 bases and 6 bases, in that order; junction bases with no gene match: 9.

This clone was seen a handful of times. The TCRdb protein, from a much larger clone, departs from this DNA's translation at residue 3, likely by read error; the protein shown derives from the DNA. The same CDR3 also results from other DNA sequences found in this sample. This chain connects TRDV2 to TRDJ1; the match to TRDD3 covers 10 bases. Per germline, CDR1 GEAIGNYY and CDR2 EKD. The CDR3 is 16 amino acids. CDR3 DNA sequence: TGCGCCCGTGACACGGGAGTAATTGGGGGATACCATGAACTCATCTTT. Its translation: CARDTGVIGGYHELIF.

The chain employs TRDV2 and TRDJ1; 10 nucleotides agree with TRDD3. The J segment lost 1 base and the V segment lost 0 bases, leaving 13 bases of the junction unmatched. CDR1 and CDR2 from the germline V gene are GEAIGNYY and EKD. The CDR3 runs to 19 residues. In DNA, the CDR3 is TGTGCCTGTGACACCGTTTCCTGGGCTGGGGGATATTCCACCGATAAACTCATCTTT. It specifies CACDTVSWAGGYSTDKLIF.

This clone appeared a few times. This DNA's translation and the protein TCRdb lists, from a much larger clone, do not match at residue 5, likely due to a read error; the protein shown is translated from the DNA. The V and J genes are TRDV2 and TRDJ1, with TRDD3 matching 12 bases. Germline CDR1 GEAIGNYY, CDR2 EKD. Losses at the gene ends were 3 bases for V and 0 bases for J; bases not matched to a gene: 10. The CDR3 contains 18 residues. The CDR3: CACDAVSGGYANTDKLIF. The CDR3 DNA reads TGTGCCTGTGACGCCGTATCTGGGGGATACGCGAACACCGATAAACTCATCTTT.

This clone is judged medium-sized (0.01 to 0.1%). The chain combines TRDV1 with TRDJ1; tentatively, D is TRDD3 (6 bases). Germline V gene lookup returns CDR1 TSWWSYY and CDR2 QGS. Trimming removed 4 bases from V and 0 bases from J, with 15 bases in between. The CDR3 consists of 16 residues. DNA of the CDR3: TGTGCTCTTGGGGTCCTGGGGCAGGGTTACACCGATAAACTCATCTTT. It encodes CALGVLGQGYTDKLIF.

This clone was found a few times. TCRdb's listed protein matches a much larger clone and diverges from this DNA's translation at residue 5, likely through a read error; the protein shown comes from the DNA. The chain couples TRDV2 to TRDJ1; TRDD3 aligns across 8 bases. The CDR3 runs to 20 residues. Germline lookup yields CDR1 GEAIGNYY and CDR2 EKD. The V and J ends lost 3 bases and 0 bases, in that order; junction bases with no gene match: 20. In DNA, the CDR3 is TGTGCCTGTGACGTGATACTGGGGGGTCCCCAGGGCTTGTACACCGATAAACTCATCTTT. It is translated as CACDVILGGPQGLYTDKLIF.

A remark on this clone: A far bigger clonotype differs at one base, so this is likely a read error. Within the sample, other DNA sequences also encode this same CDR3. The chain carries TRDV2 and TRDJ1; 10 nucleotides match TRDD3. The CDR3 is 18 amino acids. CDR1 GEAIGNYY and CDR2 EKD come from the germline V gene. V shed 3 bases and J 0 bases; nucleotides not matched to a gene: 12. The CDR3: CACDSLLGDTVYTDKLIF. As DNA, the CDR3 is TGTGCCTGTGACTCCCTCTTGGGGGATACCGTCTACACCGATAAACTCATCTTT.

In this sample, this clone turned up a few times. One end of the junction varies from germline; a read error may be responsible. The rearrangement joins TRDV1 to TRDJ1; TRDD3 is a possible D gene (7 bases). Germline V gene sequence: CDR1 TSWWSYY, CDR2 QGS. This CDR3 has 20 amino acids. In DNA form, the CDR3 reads TGTGCTCTTTGGGAATCCCTTCTTCCTTTCGTTAGGGATACCTTCGATAAACTCATCTTT. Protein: CALWESLLPFVRDTFDKLIF.

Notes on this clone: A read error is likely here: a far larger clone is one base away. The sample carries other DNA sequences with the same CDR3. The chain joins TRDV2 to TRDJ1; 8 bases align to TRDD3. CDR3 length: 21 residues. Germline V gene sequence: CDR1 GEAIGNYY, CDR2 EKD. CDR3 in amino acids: CACDTVRNLGEAGEHNDKLIF. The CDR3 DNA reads TGTGCCTGTGACACCGTACGTAACCTGGGGGAAGCTGGGGAACACAACGATAAACTCATCTTC.

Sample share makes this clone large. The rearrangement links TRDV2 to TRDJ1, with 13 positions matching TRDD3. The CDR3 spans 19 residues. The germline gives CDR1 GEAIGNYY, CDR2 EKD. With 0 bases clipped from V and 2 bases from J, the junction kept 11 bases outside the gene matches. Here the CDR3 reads CACDTVGGLGDTSTDKLIF. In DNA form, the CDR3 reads TGTGCCTGTGACACCGTGGGCGGACTGGGGGATACGTCTACCGATAAACTCATCTTT.

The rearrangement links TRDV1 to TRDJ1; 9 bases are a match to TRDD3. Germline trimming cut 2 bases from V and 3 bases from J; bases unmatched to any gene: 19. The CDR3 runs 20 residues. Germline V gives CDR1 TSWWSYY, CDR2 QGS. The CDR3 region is CALGEDPIYWGTANPDKLIF. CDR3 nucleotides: TGTGCTCTTGGGGAAGACCCGATATACTGGGGGACAGCAAACCCCGATAAACTCATCTTT.

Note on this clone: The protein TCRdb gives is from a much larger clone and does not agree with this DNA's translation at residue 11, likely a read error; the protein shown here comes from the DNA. The CDR3 is CACDSLVPKGDKLIF. The CDR3 DNA follows: TGTGCCTGTGACTCCCTTGTGCCGAAAGGGGATAAACTCATCTTT. The chain is built from TRDV2 and TRDJ1; D unclear. The CDR3 sequence is 15 residues long. V lost 3 bases and J 5 bases, leaving 18 bases between the germline ends. Germline CDR1 reads GEAIGNYY; CDR2 reads EKD.

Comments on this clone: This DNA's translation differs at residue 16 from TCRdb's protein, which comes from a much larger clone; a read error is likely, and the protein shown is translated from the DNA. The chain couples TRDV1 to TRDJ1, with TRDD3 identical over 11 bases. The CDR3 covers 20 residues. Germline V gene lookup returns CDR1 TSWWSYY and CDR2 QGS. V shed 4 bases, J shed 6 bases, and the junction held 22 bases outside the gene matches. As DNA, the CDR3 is TGTGCTCTTGGGGTCTTGGGGCCGCGGTTACTGGGGGATAAAACGAATAAACTCATCTTT. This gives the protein CALGVLGPRLLGDKTNKLIF.

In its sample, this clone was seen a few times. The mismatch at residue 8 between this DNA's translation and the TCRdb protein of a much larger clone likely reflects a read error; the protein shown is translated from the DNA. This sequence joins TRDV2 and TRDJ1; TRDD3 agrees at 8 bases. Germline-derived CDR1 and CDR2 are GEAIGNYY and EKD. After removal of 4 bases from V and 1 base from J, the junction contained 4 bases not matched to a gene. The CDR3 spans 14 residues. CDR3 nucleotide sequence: TGTGCCTGTGAACCACTGGGGGCCACCGATAAACTCATCTTT. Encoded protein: CACEPLGATDKLIF.

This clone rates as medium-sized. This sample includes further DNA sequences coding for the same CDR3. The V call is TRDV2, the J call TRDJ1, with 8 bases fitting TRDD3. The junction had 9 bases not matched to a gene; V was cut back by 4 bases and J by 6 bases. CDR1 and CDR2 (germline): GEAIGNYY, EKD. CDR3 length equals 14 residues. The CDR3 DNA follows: TGTGCCTGTGAGTTACTGGGGGCTACCTATAAACTCATCTTT. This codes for CACELLGATYKLIF.

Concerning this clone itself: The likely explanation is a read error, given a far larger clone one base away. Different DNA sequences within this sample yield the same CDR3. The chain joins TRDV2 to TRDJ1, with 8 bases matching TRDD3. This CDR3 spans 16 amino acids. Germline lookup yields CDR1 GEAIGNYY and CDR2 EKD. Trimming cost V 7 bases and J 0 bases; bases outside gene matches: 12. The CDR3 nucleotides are TGTGCCTGCGACCTCACTGGGGGTCAGTACACCGATAAACTCATCTTT. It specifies CACDLTGGQYTDKLIF.

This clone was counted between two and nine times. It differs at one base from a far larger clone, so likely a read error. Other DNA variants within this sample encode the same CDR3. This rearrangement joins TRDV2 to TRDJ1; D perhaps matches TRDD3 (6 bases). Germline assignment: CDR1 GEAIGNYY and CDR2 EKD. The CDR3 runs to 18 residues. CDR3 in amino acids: CACDTIRRGDKYTDKLIF. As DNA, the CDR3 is TGTGCCTGTGACACCATCCGCCGGGGGGACAAGTACACCGACAAACTCATCTTT.

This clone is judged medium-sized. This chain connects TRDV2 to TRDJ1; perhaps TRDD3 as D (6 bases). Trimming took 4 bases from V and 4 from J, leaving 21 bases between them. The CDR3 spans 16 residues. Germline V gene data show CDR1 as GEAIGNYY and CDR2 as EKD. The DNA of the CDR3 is TGTGCCTGTGAATCCGTACAAATGGGGGTGGACGATAAACTCATCTTT. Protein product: CACESVQMGVDDKLIF.

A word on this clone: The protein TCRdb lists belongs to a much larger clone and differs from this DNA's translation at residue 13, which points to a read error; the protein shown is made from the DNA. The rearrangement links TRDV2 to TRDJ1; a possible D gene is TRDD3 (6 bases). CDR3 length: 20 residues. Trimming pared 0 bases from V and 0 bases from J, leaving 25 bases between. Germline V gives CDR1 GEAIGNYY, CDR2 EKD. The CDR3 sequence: CACDTVAVRGNSPYTDKLIF. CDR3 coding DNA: TGTGCCTGTGACACCGTGGCCGTACGGGGGAATTCCCCGTACACCGATAAACTCATCTTT.